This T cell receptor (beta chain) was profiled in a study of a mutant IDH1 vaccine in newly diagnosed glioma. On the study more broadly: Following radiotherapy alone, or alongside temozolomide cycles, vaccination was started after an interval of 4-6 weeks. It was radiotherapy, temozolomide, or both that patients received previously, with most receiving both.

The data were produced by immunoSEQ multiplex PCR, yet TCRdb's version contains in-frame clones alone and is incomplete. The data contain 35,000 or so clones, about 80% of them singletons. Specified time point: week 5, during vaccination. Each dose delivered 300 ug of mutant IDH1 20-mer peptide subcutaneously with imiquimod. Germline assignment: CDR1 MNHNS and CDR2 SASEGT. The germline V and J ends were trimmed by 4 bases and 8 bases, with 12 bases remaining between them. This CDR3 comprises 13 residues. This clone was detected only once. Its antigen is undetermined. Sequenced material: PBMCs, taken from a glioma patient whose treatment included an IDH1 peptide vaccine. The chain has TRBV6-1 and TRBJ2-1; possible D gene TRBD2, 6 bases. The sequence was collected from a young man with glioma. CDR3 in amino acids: CASSVVQRDEQFF. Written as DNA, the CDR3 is TGTGCCAGCAGTGTAGTCCAGCGGGATGAGCAGTTCTTC.